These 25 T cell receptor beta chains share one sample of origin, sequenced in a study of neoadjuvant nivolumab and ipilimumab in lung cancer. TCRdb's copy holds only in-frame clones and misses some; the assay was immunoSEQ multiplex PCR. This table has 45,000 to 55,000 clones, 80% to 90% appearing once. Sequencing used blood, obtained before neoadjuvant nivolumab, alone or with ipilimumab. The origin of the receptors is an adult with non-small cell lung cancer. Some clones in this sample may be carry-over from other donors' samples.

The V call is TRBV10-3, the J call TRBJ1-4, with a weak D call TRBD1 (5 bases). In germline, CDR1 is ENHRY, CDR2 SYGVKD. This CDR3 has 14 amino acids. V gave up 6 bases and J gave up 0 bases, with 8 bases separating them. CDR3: CAISQGPTNEKLFF. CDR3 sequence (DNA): TGTGCCATCAGCCAGGGTCCAACTAATGAAAAACTGTTTTTT.

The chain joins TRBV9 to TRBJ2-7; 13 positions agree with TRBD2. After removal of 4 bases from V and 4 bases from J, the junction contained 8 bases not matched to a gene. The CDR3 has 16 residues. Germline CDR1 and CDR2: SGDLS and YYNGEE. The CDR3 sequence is CASSSGTSGNVYEQYF. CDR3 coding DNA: TGTGCCAGCAGCTCCGGGACTAGCGGGAATGTTTACGAGCAGTACTTC.

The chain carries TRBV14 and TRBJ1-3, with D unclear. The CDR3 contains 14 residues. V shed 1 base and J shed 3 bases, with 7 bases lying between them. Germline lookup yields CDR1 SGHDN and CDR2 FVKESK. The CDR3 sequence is CASSQGAGGNTIYF. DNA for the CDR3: TGTGCCAGCAGCCAAGGGGCAGGTGGAAACACCATATATTTT.

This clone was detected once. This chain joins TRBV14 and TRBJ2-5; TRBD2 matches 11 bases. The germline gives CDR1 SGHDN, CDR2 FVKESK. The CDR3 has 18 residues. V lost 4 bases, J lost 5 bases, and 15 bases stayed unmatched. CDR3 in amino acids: CASSPGASGRRPAETQYF. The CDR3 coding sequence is TGTGCCAGCAGCCCAGGGGCTAGCGGGAGGAGGCCCGCGGAGACCCAGTACTTC.

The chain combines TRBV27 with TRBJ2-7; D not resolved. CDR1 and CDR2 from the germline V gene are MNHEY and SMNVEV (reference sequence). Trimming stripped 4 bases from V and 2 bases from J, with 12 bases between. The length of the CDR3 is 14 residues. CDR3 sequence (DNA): TGTGCCAGCAGTTCCTCTGGGCCAGCCTACGAGCAGTACTTC. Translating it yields CASSSSGPAYEQYF.

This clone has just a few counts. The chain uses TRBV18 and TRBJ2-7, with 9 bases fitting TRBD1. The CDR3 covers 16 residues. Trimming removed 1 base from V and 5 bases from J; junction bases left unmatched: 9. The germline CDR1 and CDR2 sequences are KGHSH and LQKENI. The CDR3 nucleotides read TGTGCCAGCTCACCACGTTCCTCCGGGACAGGGAACGAGCAGTACTTC. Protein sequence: CASSPRSSGTGNEQYF.

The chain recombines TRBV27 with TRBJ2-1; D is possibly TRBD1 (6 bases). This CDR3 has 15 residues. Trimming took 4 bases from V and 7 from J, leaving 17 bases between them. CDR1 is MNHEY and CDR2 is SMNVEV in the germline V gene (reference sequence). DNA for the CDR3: TGTGCCAGCAGTTGGCTCGGACAGAGAGGGAATGAGCAGTTCTTC. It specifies CASSWLGQRGNEQFF.

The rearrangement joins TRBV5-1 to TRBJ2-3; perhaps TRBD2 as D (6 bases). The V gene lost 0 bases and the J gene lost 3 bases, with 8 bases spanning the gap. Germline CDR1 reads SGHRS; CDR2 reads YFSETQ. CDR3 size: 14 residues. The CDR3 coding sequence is TGCGCCAGCAGCTTGGGGGGGAGGACAGATACGCAGTATTTT. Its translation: CASSLGGRTDTQYF.

For the CDR3, the DNA is TGTGCCAGCAGCTTTGCCGGGAGTCCCCTCAGGAGGACCCAGTACTTC. It yields the protein CASSFAGSPLRRTQYF. V is TRBV12-1 and J is TRBJ2-5; TRBD2, the table's D call, was not compared with the DNA. TRBV12-1 is labeled a pseudogene. This CDR3 contains 16 residues.

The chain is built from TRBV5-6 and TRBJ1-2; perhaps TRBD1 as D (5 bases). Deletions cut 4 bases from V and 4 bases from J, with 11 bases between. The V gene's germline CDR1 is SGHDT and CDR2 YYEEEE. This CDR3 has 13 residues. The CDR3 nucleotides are TGTGCCAGCAGCGCAACAGGAACCTATGGCTACACCTTC. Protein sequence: CASSATGTYGYTF.

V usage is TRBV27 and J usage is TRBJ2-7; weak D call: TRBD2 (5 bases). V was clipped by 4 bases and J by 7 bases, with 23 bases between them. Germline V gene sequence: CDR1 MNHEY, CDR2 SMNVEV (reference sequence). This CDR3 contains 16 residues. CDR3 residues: CASSSSGKILRWEQYF. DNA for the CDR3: TGTGCCAGCAGTTCTTCCGGGAAGATCTTACGTTGGGAGCAGTACTTC.

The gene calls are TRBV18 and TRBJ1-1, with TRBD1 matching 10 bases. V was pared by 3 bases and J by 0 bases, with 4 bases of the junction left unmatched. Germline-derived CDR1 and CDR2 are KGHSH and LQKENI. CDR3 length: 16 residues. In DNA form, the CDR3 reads TGTGCCAGCTCACCGAAGACAGGGGGCGTGAACACTGAAGCTTTCTTT. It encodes CASSPKTGGVNTEAFF. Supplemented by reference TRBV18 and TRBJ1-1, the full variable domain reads NAGVMQNPRHLVRRRGQEARLRCSPMKGHSHVYWYRQLPEEGLKFMVYLQKENIIDESGMPKERFSAEFPKEGPSILRIQQVVRGDSAAYFCASSPKTGGVNTEAFFGQGTRLTVV.

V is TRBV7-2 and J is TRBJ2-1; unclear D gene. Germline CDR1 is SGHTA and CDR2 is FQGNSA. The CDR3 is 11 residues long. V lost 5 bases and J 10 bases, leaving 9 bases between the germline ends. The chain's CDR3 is CASSPHGEQFF. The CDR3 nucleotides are TGTGCCAGCAGCCCTCACGGGGAGCAGTTCTTC.

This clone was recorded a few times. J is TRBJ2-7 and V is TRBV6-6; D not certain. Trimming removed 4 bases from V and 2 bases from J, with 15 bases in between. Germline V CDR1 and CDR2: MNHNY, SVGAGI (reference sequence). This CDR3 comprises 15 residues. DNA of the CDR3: TGTGCCAGCAGTTCCCCGACATTACTGGCCTACGAGCAGTACTTC. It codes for CASSSPTLLAYEQYF.

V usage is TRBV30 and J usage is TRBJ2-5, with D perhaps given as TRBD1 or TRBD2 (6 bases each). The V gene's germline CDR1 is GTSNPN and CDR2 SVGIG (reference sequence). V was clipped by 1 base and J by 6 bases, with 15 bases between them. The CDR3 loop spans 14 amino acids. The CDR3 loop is CAWSAQLGGKTQYF. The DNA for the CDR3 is TGTGCCTGGAGTGCCCAACTAGGGGGGAAGACCCAGTACTTC.

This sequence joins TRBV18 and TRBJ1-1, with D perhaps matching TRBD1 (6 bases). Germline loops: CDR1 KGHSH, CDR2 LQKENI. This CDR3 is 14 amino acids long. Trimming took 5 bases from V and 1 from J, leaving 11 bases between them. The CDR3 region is CASSTWTENTEAFF. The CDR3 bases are TGTGCCAGCTCAACCTGGACAGAGAACACTGAAGCTTTCTTT.

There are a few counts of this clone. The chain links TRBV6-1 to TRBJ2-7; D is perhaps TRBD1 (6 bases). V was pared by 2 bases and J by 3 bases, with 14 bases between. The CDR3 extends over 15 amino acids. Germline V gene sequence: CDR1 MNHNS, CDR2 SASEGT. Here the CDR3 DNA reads TGTGCCAGCAGTGAAACAGGGACCTCTGTCTACGAGCAGTACTTC. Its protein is CASSETGTSVYEQYF.

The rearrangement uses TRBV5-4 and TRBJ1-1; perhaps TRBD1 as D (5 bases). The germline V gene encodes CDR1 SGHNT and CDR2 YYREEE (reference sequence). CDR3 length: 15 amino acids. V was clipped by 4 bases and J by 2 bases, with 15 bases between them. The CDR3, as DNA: TGTGCCAGCAGCCCGTTACAGGAACTAAACACTGAAGCTTTCTTT. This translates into CASSPLQELNTEAFF.

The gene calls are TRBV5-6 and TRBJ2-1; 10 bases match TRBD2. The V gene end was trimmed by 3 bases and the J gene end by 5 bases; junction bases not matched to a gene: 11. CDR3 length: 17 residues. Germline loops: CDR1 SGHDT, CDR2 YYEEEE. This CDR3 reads CASSWRASGSRDNEQFF. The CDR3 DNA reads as TGTGCCAGCAGCTGGAGGGCTAGCGGGAGCAGGGACAATGAGCAGTTCTTC.

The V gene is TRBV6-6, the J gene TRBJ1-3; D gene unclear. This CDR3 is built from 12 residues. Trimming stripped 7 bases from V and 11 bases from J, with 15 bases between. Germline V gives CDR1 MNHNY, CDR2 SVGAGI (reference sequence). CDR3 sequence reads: CASTPQSGPIYF. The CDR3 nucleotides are TGTGCCAGCACCCCACAAAGTGGGCCCATATATTTT.

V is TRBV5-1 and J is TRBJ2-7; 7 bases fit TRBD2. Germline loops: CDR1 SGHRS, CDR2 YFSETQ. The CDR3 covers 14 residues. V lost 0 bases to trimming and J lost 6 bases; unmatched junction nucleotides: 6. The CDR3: CASSLDPSGAEQYF. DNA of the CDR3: TGCGCCAGCAGCTTGGACCCTAGCGGAGCCGAGCAGTACTTC.

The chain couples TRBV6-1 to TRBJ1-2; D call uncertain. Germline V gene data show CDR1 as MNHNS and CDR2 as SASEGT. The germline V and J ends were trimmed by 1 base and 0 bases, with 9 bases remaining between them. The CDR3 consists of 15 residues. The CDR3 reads CASSEVGGTNYGYTF. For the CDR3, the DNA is TGTGCCAGCAGTGAAGTGGGCGGAACTAACTATGGCTACACCTTC.

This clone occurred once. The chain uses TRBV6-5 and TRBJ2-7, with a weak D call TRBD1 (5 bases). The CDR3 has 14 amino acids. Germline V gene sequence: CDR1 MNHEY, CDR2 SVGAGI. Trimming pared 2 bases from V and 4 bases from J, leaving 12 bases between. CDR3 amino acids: CASSYRQQEYEQYF. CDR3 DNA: TGTGCCAGCAGTTACCGTCAACAGGAGTACGAGCAGTACTTC.

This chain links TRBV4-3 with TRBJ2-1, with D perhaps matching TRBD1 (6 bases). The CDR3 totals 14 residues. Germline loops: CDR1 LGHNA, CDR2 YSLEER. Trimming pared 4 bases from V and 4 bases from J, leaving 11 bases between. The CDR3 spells CASSRETGYNEQFF. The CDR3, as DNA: TGCGCCAGCAGCCGGGAGACAGGTTACAATGAGCAGTTCTTC.

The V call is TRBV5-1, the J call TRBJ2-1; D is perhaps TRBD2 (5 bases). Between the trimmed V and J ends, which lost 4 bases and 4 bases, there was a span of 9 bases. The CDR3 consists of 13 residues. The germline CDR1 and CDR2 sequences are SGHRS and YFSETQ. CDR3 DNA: TGCGCCAGCAGCGCACTAGGGTACAATGAGCAGTTCTTC. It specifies CASSALGYNEQFF.